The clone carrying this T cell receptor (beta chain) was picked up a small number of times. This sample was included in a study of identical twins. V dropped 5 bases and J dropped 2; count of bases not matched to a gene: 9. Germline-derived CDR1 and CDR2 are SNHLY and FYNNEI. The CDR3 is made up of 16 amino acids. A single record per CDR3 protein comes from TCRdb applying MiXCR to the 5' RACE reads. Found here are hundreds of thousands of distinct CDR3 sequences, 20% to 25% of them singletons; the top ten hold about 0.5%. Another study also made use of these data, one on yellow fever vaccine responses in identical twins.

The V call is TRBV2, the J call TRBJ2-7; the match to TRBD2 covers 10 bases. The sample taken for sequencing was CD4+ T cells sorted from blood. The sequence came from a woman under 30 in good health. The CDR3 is CASSRLAGLGAYEQYF. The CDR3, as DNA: TGTGCCAGCAGTCGACTAGCGGGCTTGGGGGCCTACGAGCAGTACTTC.